These 26 T cell receptor beta chains share one sample of origin, sequenced in a study of early T cells in non-severe SARS-CoV-2 infection. TCRdb reprocessed the 5' RACE reads via MiXCR and lists one record per CDR3 protein. Of about 71,000 distinct CDR3 sequences listed, about an eighth are singletons. The sequencing here drew on whole blood, taken at baseline. The receptors derive from an adult who was a healthcare worker with PCR-confirmed SARS-CoV-2 infection or an uninfected control (not recorded which).

This rearrangement joins TRBV2 to TRBJ1-2, with unresolved D. The length of the CDR3 is 12 residues. Germline lookup yields CDR1 SNHLY and CDR2 FYNNEI. Trimming shortened V by 2 bases and J by 6 bases, and 7 bases separated the two germline ends. The CDR3 sequence is CASSEQINGYTF. As DNA, the CDR3 is TGTGCCAGCAGTGAACAGATAAATGGCTACACCTTC.

The V and J genes are TRBV10-2 and TRBJ1-1, with D unresolved. The CDR3 spans 15 residues. The V end was cut by 5 bases, the J end by 1 base, with 14 bases between. Germline assignment: CDR1 WSHSY and CDR2 SAAADI. DNA for the CDR3: TGCGCCAGCAGTCTCCCCCTAGGAACGAACACTGAAGCTTTCTTT. Residues: CASSLPLGTNTEAFF.

The chain is built from TRBV11-3 and TRBJ2-3; 12 bases fit TRBD2. Germline lookup yields CDR1 SGHNT and CDR2 YENEEA. The CDR3 has 18 residues. Trimming cost V 5 bases and J 2 bases; bases outside gene matches: 11. This CDR3 reads CASSQRTSGASYTDTQYF. The CDR3 DNA follows: TGTGCCAGCAGCCAGAGGACTAGCGGGGCGTCCTACACAGATACGCAGTATTTT.

The table lists this clonotype with many counts. The chain employs TRBV10-3 and TRBJ1-1, with 7 bases lining up with TRBD1. Germline trimming cut 2 bases from V and 3 bases from J; bases unmatched to any gene: 6. The CDR3 is made up of 15 amino acids. The germline V gene encodes CDR1 ENHRY and CDR2 SYGVKD. For the CDR3, the DNA is TGTGCCATCAGTGAGAGACAGGGAGGTCACACTGAAGCTTTCTTT. This translates into CAISERQGGHTEAFF.

The chain uses TRBV15 and TRBJ1-2; D is ambiguous. This CDR3 has 14 amino acids. The germline gives CDR1 LNHNV, CDR2 YYDKDF (reference sequence). V dropped 0 bases and J dropped 4 bases, with 9 bases sitting between them. CDR3 sequence: CATSRDRGAYGYTF. The CDR3 nucleotides read TGTGCCACCAGCAGAGATCGGGGAGCCTATGGCTACACCTTC.

This clonotype was seen ten or more times. The genes are TRBV12-3 or TRBV12-4 and TRBJ1-1; possible D gene TRBD1, 5 bases. The CDR3 contains 15 residues. Deletions cut 6 bases from V and 4 bases from J, with 18 bases between. The CDR3 protein is CASRAFMTESTEAFF. The CDR3 bases are TGTGCCAGCAGAGCTTTTATGACAGAGAGCACTGAAGCTTTCTTT.

This clonotype turned up a few times. This chain joins TRBV5-1 and TRBJ2-5; unclear D gene. The CDR3 spans 13 residues. CDR1 SGHRS and CDR2 YFSETQ come from the germline V gene. V was shortened by 0 bases and J by 5 bases, with 8 bases between the two germline ends. The CDR3, as DNA: TGCGCCAGCAGCTTGGCCAACGGGGAGACCCAGTACTTC. Its protein product is CASSLANGETQYF.

The gene calls are TRBV27 and TRBJ2-2; 8 positions match TRBD1. The CDR3 is 13 amino acids. V shed 6 bases and J 7 bases; nucleotides not matched to a gene: 4. The V gene's germline CDR1 is MNHEY and CDR2 SMNVEV (reference sequence). As DNA, the CDR3 is TGTGCCAGCAGAGGACAGGGAGACGGGGAGCTGTTTTTT. It specifies CASRGQGDGELFF.

This clonotype appeared many times. J is TRBJ2-2 and V is TRBV7-3; D unresolved. Per germline, CDR1 SGHTA and CDR2 FQGTGA. The CDR3 is made up of 13 amino acids. V dropped 5 bases and J dropped 3 bases, with 7 bases sitting between them. The CDR3 nucleotides read TGTGCCAGCAGCCACGCGGACACCGGGGAGCTGTTTTTT. As protein: CASSHADTGELFF.

On this clonotype: Germline is not matched at one junction end, which may reflect a read error. V gene TRBV12-3 or TRBV12-4 combines with J gene TRBJ2-3; D ambiguous. There are 10 residues in the CDR3. The CDR3 sequence is CASSLVGRSF. CDR3 DNA: TGTGCCAGCAGTTTAGTCGGACGGTCTTTT.

This clonotype was seen only a few times. J is TRBJ2-7 and V is TRBV11-2, with 10 bases matching TRBD1. The CDR3 consists of 16 residues. The germline V gene encodes CDR1 SGHAT and CDR2 FQNNGV. With V trimmed by 1 base and J by 5 bases, 8 bases remained unmatched. The CDR3 is CASSLAGTGVWDEQYF. The DNA of the CDR3 is TGTGCCAGCAGCTTAGCCGGGACAGGGGTATGGGACGAGCAGTACTTC.

The chain links TRBV4-2 to TRBJ2-7, with D tentatively TRBD1 or TRBD2 (6 bases each). The CDR3 runs to 15 residues. V lost 0 bases and J 3 bases, leaving 12 bases between the germline ends. CDR1 and CDR2 from the germline V gene are LGHNA and YNFKEQ. The CDR3 DNA follows: TGTGCCAGCAGCCAAGATCAAGGAGGGGGCTACGAGCAGTACTTC. It yields the protein CASSQDQGGGYEQYF.

This clonotype was counted ten times or more. The chain joins TRBV12-3 or TRBV12-4 to TRBJ2-1, with D perhaps assigned TRBD1 or TRBD2 (5 bases each). This CDR3 spans 14 amino acids. The ends were cut back, 6 bases at V and 9 bases at J, with 18 bases in the middle. The CDR3 DNA follows: TGTGCCAGCAGGACCCGCGAGGGGAGCGGTGAGCAGTTCTTC. Translating it yields CASRTREGSGEQFF.

The CDR3 sequence: CATSDFRGRGTQYF. For the CDR3, the DNA is TGTGCCACCAGTGATTTTAGGGGTAGGGGTACGCAGTATTTT. The V gene is TRBV24-1, the J gene TRBJ2-3, with D maybe TRBD1 (5 bases). The length of the CDR3 is 14 residues. V shed 1 base and J shed 8 bases, with 12 bases lying between them. Germline V gene sequence: CDR1 KGHDR, CDR2 SFDVKD.

This clonotype has just a few counts. V gene TRBV7-2 combines with J gene TRBJ1-3; no clear D gene. Trimming took off 1 base at V and 1 base at J, with 8 bases between the two ends. This CDR3 has 15 residues. Germline V gives CDR1 SGHTA, CDR2 FQGNSA. CDR3 protein: CASSLDRASGNTIYF. In nucleotides, the CDR3 is TGTGCCAGCAGCTTAGATCGGGCATCTGGAAACACCATATATTTT.

This clonotype showed up many times. The V and J genes are TRBV28 and TRBJ2-2, with 7 bases matching TRBD2. The length of the CDR3 is 17 residues. Germline V gives CDR1 MDHEN, CDR2 SYDVKM. Germline trimming cut 4 bases from V and 1 base from J; bases unmatched to any gene: 9. Written as DNA, the CDR3 is TGTGCCAGCAGTTCCCCCTTCCTAGCGGTGAACACCGGGGAGCTGTTTTTT. This translates into CASSSPFLAVNTGELFF.

A few counts support this clonotype. The rearrangement joins TRBV9 to TRBJ1-2; the D gene is possibly TRBD1 (6 bases). Germline loops: CDR1 SGDLS, CDR2 YYNGEE. This CDR3 contains 14 residues. Trimming removed 2 bases from V and 0 bases from J, with 8 bases in between. CDR3: CASSVTGSNYGYTF. CDR3 in DNA: TGTGCCAGCAGCGTTACAGGGTCTAACTATGGCTACACCTTC.

The table lists this clonotype with a few counts. This chain joins TRBV18 and TRBJ2-1, with TRBD1 identical over 7 bases. The CDR3 covers 16 residues. With V trimmed by 6 bases and J by 1 base, 9 bases remained unmatched. CDR1 and CDR2 (germline): KGHSH, LQKENI. CDR3 in DNA: TGTGCCAGCTCCAGTGATCCGGGACAGTCCTACAATGAGCAGTTCTTC. As protein: CASSSDPGQSYNEQFF.

In its sample, this clonotype was seen a few times. The chain is built from TRBV29-1 and TRBJ1-3; D is unclear. The CDR3 covers 11 residues. Per the germline V gene, CDR1 is SQVTM and CDR2 is ANQGSEA. Trimming took 4 bases from V and 4 from J, leaving 5 bases between them. CDR3 coding DNA: TGCAGCGTTGTAGTAGGAAACACCATATATTTT. Amino acid sequence: CSVVVGNTIYF.

As regards this clonotype: Possible read error: a much larger clone is one base away. The rearrangement uses TRBV7-2 and TRBJ2-7; D might be TRBD1 (5 bases). The V end was cut by 4 bases, the J end by 5 bases, with 12 bases between. This CDR3 comprises 13 residues. The V gene's germline CDR1 is SGHTA and CDR2 FQGNSA. CDR3 protein: CASSSTPGNEQYF. The CDR3 DNA is TGTGCCAGCAGCTCCACGCCAGGGAACGAGCAGTACTTC.

This clonotype was seen a few times. V gene TRBV6-5 combines with J gene TRBJ1-3; no clear D. V gave up 7 bases and J gave up 0 bases, with 13 bases separating them. The CDR3 has 15 residues. The germline V gene encodes CDR1 MNHEY and CDR2 SVGAGI. The CDR3 loop is CASTPDSVSGNTIYF. The CDR3 DNA sequence: TGTGCCAGCACCCCTGACTCCGTCTCTGGAAACACCATATATTTT.

This clonotype was observed a handful of times. This rearrangement joins TRBV7-6 to TRBJ1-3; 7 bases fit TRBD1. This CDR3 comprises 15 residues. The junction had 10 bases not matched to a gene; V was cut back by 5 bases and J by 6 bases. Germline V CDR1 and CDR2: SGHVS, FNYEAQ. CDR3 sequence (DNA): TGTGCCAGCAGCGCAGGGGGTGCAGATTCAAACACCATATATTTT. Translation: CASSAGGADSNTIYF.

This clonotype was seen a few times. The chain is built from TRBV5-1 and TRBJ2-2, with D maybe TRBD2 (7 bases). CDR1 and CDR2 (germline): SGHRS, YFSETQ. Trimming shortened V by 6 bases and J by 7 bases, and 19 bases separated the two germline ends. The CDR3 totals 15 residues. CDR3 residues: CASTWTRGIGGELFF. In DNA form, the CDR3 reads TGCGCCAGCACCTGGACTAGGGGGATTGGCGGGGAGCTGTTTTTT. The full variable domain, in which reference TRBV5-1 and TRBJ2-2 provide the parts outside the CDR3, is KAGVTQTPRYLIKTRGQQVTLSCSPISGHRSVSWYQQTPGQGLQFLFEYFSETQRNKGNFPGRFSGRQFSNSRSEMNVSTLELGDSALYLCASTWTRGIGGELFFGEGSRLTVL.

This clonotype was recorded many times. The chain carries TRBV3-1 and TRBJ2-3; D gene uncertain. Germline CDR1 LGHDT, CDR2 YNNKEL (reference sequence). This CDR3 is built from 13 residues. Trimming cost V 2 bases and J 4 bases, with 7 bases left between them. CDR3 sequence reads: CASSQLPSDTQYF. The CDR3 bases are TGTGCCAGCAGCCAATTGCCATCAGATACGCAGTATTTT.

The chain uses TRBV27 and TRBJ2-6, with D unclear. The V gene lost 5 bases and the J gene lost 0 bases, with 5 bases spanning the gap. The CDR3 is 14 residues long. In germline, CDR1 is MNHEY, CDR2 SMNVEV (reference sequence). Here the CDR3 reads CASSPYSGANVLTF. CDR3 nucleotides: TGTGCCAGCAGTCCCTACTCTGGGGCCAACGTCCTGACTTTC.

This clonotype was counted at least ten times. J is TRBJ2-2 and V is TRBV12-3 or TRBV12-4; a possible D gene is TRBD1 (5 bases). V was clipped by 3 bases and J by 4 bases, with 12 bases between them. The CDR3 loop spans 15 amino acids. As DNA, the CDR3 is TGTGCCAGCAGTTTTTCAGGGTTGGGCACCGGGGAGCTGTTTTTT. Amino acids: CASSFSGLGTGELFF.